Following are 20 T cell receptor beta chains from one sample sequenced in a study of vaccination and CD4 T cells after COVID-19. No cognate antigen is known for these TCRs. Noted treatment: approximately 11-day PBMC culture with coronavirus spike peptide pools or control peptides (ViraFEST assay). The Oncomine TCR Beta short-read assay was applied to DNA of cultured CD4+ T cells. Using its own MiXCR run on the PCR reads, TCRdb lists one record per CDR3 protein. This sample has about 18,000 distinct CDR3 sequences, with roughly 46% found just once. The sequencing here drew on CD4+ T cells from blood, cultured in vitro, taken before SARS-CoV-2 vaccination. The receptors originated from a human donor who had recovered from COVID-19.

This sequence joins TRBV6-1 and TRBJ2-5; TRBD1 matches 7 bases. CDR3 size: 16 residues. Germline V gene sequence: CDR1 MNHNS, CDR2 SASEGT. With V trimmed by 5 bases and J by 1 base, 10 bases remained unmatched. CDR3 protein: CASSLLKTGAQETQYF. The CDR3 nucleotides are TGTGCCAGCAGTCTCCTAAAAACAGGGGCCCAAGAGACCCAGTACTTC.

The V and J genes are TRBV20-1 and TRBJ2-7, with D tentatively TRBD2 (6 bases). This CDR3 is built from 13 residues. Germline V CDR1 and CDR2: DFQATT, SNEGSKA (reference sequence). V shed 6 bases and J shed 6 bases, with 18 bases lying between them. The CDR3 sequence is CSASRTVGGEQYF. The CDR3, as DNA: TGCAGTGCAAGTAGGACGGTCGGGGGCGAGCAGTACTTC.

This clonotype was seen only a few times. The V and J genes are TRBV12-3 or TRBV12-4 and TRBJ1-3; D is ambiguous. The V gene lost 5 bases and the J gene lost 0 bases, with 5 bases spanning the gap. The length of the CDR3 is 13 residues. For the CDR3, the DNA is TGTGCCAGCAGTGGGGACTCTGGAAACACCATATATTTT. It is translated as CASSGDSGNTIYF.

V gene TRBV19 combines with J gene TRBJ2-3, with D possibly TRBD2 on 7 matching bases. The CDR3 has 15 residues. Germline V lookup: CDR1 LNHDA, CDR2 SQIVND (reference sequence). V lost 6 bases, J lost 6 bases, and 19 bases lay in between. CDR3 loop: CASSLQGGRIDTQYF. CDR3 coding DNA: TGTGCCAGTAGCCTACAGGGAGGGAGAATCGATACGCAGTATTTT. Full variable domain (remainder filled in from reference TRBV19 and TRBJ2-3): DGGITQSPKYLFRKEGQNVTLSCEQNLNHDAMYWYRQDPGQGLRLIYYSQIVNDFQKGDIAEGYSVSREKKESFPLTVTSAQKNPTAFYLCASSLQGGRIDTQYFGPGTRLTVL.

CDR3 sequence (DNA): TGTGCCAGCGCGACGACAGGACTCAAAAACATTCAGTACTTC. This gives the protein CASATTGLKNIQYF. The chain recombines TRBV12-3 or TRBV12-4 with TRBJ2-4; D perhaps matches TRBD1 (6 bases). V was shortened by 8 bases and J by 3 bases, with 14 bases between the two germline ends. The CDR3 loop spans 14 amino acids.

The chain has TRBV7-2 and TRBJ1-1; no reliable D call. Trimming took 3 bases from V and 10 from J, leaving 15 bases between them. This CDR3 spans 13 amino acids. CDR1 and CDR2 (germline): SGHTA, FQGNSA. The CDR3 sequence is CASSLQGLLGAFF. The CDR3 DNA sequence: TGTGCCAGCAGCTTGCAAGGGTTGCTCGGAGCTTTCTTT.

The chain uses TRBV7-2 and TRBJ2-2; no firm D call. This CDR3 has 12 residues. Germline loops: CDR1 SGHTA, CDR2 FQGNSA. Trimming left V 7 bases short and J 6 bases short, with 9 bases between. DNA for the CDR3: TGTGCCAGCAATATCCCCCCCGGGGAGCTGTTTTTT. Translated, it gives CASNIPPGELFF.

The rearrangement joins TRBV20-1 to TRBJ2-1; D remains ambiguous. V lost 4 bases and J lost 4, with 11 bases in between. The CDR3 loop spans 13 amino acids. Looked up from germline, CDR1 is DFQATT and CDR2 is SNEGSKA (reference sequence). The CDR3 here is CSAIWQEYNEQFF. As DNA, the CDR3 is TGCAGTGCTATATGGCAGGAATACAATGAGCAGTTCTTC.

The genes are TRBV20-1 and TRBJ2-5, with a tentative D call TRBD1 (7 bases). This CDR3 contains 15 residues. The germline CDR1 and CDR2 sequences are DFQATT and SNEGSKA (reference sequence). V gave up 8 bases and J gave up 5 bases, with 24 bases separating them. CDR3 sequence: CSSSETEGAGETQYF. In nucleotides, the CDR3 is TGCAGTTCCTCGGAAACGGAGGGGGCCGGGGAGACCCAGTACTTC.

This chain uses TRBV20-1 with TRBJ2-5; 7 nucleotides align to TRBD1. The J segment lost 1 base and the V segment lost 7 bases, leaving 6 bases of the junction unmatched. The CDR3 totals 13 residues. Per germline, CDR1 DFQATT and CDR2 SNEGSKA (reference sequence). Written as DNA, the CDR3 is TGCAGTGTGAGGGGGCCGAGCCAAGAGACCCAGTACTTC. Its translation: CSVRGPSQETQYF.

The CDR3: CAWTGIAKNIQYF. CDR3 DNA: TGTGCCTGGACGGGAATAGCCAAAAACATTCAGTACTTC. The chain uses TRBV30 and TRBJ2-4, with D tentatively TRBD2 (5 bases). Germline CDR1 and CDR2: GTSNPN and SVGIG (reference sequence). CDR3 length equals 13 residues. V was shortened by 4 bases and J by 0 bases, with 7 bases between the two germline ends.

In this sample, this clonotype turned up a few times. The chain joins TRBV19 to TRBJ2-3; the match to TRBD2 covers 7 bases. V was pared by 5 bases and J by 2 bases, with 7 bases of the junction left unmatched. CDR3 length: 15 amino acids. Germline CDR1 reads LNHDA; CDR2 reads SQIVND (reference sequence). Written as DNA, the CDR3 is TGTGCCAGTAGTTCTCTAGCGGCAGCCACAGATACGCAGTATTTT. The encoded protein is CASSSLAAATDTQYF.

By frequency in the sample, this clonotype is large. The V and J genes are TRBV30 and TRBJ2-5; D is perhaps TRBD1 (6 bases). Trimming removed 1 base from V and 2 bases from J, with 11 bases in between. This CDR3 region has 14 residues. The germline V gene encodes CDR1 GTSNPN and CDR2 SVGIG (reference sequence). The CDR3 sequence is CAWSGDRWQETQYF. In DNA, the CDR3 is TGTGCCTGGAGTGGCGACAGGTGGCAAGAGACCCAGTACTTC.

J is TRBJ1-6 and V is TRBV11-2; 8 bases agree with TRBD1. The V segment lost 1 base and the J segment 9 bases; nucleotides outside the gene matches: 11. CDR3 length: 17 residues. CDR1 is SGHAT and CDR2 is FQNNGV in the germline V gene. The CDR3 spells CASSLAVGGTGSSPLHF. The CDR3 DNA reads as TGTGCCAGCAGCTTAGCGGTTGGGGGGACAGGATCTTCACCCCTCCACTTT.

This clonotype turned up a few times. Here the CDR3 DNA reads TGTGCCAGCAGGGGACAGGGGGCATACGAGCAGTACTTC. Protein product: CASRGQGAYEQYF. The chain is built from TRBV2 and TRBJ2-7; TRBD1 matches at 12 bases. Trimming cost V 6 bases and J 4 bases; bases outside gene matches: 1. The length of the CDR3 is 13 residues. CDR1 SNHLY and CDR2 FYNNEI come from the germline V gene.

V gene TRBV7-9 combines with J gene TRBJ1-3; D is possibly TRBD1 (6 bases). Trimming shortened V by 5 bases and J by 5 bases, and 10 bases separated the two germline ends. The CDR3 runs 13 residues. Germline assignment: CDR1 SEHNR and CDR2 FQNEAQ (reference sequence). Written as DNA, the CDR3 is TGTGCCAGCAGCACGAGGGACAGAAACACCATATATTTT. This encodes CASSTRDRNTIYF.

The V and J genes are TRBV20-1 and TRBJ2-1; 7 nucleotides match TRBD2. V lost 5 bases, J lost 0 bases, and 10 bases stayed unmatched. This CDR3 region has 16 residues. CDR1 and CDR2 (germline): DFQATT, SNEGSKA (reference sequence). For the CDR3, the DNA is TGCAGTGCTCGGGCGGGAGCGAACCCCTCCTACAATGAGCAGTTCTTC. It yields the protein CSARAGANPSYNEQFF.

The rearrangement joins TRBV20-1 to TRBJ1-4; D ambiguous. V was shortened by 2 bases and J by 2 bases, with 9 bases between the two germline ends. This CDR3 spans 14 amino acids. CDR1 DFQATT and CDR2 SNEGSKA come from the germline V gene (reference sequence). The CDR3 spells CSARSSTTNEKLFF. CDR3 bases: TGCAGTGCTAGAAGCAGTACGACTAATGAAAAACTGTTTTTT.

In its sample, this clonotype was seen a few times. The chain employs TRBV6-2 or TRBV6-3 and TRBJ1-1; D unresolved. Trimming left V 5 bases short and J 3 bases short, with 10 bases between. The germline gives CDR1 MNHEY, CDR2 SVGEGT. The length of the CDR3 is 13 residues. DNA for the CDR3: TGTGCCAGCAGTCCCCAACGGGACACTGAAGCTTTCTTT. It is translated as CASSPQRDTEAFF.

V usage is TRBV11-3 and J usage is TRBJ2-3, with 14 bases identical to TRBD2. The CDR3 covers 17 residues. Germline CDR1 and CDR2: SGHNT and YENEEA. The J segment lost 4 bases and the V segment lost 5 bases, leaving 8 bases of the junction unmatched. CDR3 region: CASSPTRLAGGPDTQYF. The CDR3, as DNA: TGTGCCAGCAGCCCCACCCGACTAGCGGGAGGGCCAGATACGCAGTATTTT.